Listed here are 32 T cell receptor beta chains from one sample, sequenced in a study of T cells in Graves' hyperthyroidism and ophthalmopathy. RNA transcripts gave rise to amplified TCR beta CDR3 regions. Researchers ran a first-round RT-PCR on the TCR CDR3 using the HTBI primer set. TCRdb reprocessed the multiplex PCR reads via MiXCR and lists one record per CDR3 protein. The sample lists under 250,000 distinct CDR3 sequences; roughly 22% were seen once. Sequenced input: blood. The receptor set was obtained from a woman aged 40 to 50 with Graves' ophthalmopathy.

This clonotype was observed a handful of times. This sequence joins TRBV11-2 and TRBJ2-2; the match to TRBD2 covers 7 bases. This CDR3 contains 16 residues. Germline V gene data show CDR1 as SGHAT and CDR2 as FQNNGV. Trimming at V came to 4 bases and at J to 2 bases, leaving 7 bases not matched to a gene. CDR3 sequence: CASSSKAGANTGELFF. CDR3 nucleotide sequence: TGTGCCAGCAGCTCCAAGGCGGGAGCTAACACCGGGGAGCTGTTTTTT.

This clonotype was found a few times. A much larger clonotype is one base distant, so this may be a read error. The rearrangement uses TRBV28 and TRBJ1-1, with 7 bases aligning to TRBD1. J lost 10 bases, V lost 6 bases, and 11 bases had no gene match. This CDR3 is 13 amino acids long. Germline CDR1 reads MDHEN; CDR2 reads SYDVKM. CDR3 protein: CASRSEQGIGAFF. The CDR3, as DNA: TGTGCCAGCAGGAGCGAACAGGGGATCGGAGCTTTCTTT.

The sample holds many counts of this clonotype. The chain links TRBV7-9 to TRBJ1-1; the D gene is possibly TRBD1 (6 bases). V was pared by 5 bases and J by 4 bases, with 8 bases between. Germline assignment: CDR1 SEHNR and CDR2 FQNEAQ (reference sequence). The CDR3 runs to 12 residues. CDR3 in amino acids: CASSTGTTEAFF. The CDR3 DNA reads TGTGCCAGCAGCACAGGGACCACTGAAGCTTTCTTT.

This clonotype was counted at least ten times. CDR3 loop: CASSPPSQSYEQYF. In nucleotides, the CDR3 is TGTGCCAGCAGCCCCCCGTCCCAATCCTACGAGCAGTACTTC. The chain is built from TRBV7-2 and TRBJ2-7, with no clear D. This CDR3 contains 14 residues. V gave up 5 bases and J gave up 1 base, with 12 bases separating them. Germline V lookup: CDR1 SGHTA, CDR2 FQGNSA.

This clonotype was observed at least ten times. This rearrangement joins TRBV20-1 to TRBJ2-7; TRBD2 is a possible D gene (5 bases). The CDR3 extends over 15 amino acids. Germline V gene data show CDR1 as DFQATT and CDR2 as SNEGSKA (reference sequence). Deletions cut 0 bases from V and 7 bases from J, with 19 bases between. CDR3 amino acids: CSARDGGDTSLEQYF. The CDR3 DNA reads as TGCAGTGCTAGAGATGGAGGAGACACTTCCCTGGAGCAGTACTTC.

CDR3 sequence (DNA): TGTGCCACCGCGACTGACAGGGTCGACGAGCAGTACTTC. It codes for CATATDRVDEQYF. The rearrangement joins TRBV24-1 to TRBJ2-7, with 7 bases fitting TRBD1. CDR3 length equals 13 residues. Germline-derived CDR1 and CDR2 are KGHDR and SFDVKD. The V segment lost 9 bases and the J segment 5 bases; nucleotides outside the gene matches: 9.

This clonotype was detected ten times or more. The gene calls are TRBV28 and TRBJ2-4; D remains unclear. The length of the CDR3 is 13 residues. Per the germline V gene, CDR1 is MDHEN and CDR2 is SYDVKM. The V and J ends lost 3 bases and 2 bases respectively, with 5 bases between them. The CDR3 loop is CASSFLSKNIQYF. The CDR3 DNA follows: TGTGCCAGCAGTTTTTTATCCAAAAACATTCAGTACTTC.

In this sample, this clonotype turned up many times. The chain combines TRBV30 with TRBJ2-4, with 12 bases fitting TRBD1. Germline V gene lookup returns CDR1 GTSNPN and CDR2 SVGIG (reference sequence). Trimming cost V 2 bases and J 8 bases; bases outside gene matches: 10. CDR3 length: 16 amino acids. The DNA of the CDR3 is TGTGCCTGGAGTAGGGGGACAGGGGGCTTTGTAGACATTCAGTACTTC. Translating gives CAWSRGTGGFVDIQYF.

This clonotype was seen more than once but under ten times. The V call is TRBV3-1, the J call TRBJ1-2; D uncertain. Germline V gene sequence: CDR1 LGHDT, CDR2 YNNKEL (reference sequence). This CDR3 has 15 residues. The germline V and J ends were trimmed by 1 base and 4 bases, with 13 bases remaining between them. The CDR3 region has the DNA TGTGCCAGCAGCCAAGGGATCGGCGGAATCTATGGCTACACCTTC. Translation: CASSQGIGGIYGYTF.

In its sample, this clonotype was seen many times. CDR3 loop: CSVEIAGGIEQYF. The CDR3 DNA reads as TGCAGCGTTGAAATAGCGGGAGGTATCGAGCAGTACTTC. The chain uses TRBV29-1 and TRBJ2-7; the match to TRBD2 covers 10 bases. Germline CDR1 reads SQVTM; CDR2 reads ANQGSEA. J was trimmed by 6 bases and V by 2 bases; bases with no gene match: 4. The CDR3 is 13 residues long.

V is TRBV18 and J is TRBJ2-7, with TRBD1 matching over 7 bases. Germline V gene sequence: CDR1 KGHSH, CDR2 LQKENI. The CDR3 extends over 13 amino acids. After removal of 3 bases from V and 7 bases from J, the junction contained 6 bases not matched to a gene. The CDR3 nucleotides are TGTGCCAGCTCACCCGACAGGGCGCGGGAGCAGTACTTC. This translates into CASSPDRAREQYF.

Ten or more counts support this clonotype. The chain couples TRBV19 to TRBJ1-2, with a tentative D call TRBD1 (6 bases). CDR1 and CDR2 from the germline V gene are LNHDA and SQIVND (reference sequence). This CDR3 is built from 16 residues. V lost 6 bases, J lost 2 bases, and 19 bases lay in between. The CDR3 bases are TGTGCCAGTAGATTGGAGGGACAAGGAAAAAACTATGGCTACACCTTC. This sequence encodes CASRLEGQGKNYGYTF.

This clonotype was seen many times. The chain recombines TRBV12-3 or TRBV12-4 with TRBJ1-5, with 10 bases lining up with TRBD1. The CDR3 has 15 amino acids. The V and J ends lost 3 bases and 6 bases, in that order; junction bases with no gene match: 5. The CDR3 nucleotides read TGTGCCAGCAGTTTTGCGACAGGGGGCGGTCAGCCCCAGCATTTT. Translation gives CASSFATGGGQPQHF.

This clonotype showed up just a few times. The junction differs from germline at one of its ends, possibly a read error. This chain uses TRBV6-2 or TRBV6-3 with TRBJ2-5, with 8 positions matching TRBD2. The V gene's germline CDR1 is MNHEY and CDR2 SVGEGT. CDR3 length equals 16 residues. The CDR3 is CASSYHMTSAGETQYF. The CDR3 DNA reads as TGTGCCAGCAGTTATCATATGACTAGCGCCGGGGAGACTCAGTACTTC.

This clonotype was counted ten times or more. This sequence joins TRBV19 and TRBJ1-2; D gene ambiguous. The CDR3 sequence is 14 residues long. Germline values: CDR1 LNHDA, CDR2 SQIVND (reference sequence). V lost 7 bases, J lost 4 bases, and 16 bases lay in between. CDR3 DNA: TGTGCCAGTACCCACCGCCCGGAGGGCTATGGCTACACCTTC. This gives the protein CASTHRPEGYGYTF.

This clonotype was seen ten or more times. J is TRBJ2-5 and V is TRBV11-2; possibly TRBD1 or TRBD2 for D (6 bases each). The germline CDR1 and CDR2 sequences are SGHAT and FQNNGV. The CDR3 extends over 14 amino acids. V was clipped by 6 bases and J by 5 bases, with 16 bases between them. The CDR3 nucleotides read TGTGCCAGCAGTCAAACCACAGGGAGGGAGACCCAGTACTTC. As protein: CASSQTTGRETQYF.

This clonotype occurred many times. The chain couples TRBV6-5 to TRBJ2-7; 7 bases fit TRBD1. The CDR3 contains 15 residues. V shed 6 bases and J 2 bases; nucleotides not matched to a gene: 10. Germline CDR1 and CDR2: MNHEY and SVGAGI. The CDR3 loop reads CASRTSGTDTYEQYF. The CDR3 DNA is TGTGCCAGCAGGACGTCCGGGACAGATACCTACGAGCAGTACTTC.

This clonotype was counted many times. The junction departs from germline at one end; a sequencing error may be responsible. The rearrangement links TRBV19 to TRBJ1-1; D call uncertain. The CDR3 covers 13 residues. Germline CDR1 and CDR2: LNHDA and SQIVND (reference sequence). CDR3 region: CASSIGRNTEAFF. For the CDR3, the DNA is TGTGCCAGCAGTATCGGACGGAACACTGAAGCTTTCTTT.

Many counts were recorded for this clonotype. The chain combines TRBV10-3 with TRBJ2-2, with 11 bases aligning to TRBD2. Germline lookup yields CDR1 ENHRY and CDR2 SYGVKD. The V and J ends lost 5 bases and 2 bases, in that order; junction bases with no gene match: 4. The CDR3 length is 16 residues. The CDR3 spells CAISRSGRDNTGELFF. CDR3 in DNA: TGTGCCATCAGTCGTAGCGGGAGGGACAACACCGGGGAGCTGTTTTTT.

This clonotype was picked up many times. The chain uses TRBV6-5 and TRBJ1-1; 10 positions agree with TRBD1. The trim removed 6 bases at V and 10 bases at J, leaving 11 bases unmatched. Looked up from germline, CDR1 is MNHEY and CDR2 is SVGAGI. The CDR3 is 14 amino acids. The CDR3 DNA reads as TGTGCCAGCAGGGGGACAGGGGAGATTGGCGGAGCTTTCTTT. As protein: CASRGTGEIGGAFF.

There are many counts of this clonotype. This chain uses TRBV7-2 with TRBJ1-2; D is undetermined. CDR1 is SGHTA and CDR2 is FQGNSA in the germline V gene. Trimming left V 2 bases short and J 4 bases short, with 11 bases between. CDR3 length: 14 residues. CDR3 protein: CASSLISPSYGYTF. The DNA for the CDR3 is TGTGCCAGCAGCTTAATTAGTCCCAGCTATGGCTACACCTTC.

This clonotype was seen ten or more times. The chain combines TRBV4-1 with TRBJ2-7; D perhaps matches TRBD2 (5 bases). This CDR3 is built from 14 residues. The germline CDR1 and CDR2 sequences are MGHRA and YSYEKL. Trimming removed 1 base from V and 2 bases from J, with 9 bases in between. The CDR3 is CASSQGRATYEQYF. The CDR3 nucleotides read TGCGCCAGCAGCCAAGGGCGGGCCACCTACGAGCAGTACTTC.

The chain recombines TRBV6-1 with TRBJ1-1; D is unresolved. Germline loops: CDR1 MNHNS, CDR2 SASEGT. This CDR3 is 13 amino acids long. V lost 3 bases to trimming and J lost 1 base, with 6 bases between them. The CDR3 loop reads CASSEQENTEAFF. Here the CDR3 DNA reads TGTGCCAGCAGTGAGCAGGAGAACACTGAAGCTTTCTTT.

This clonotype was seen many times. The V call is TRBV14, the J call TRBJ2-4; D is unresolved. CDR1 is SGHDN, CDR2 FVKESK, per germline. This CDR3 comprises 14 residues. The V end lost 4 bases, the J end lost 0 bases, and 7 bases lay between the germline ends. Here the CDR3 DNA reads TGTGCCAGCAGCCCAAGAGTAGCCAAAAACATTCAGTACTTC. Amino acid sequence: CASSPRVAKNIQYF. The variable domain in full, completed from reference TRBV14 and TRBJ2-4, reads EAGVTQFPSHSVIEKGQTVTLRCDPISGHDNLYWYRRVMGKEIKFLLHFVKESKQDESGMPNNRFLAERTGGTYSTLKVQPAELEDSGVYFCASSPRVAKNIQYFGAGTRLSVL.

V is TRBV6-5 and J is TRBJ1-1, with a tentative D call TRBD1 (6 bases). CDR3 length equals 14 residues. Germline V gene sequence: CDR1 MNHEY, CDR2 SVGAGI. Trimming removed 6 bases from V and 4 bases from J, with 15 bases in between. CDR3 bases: TGTGCCAGCAGCTTACAGGGCAGGTCCACTGAAGCTTTCTTT. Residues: CASSLQGRSTEAFF.

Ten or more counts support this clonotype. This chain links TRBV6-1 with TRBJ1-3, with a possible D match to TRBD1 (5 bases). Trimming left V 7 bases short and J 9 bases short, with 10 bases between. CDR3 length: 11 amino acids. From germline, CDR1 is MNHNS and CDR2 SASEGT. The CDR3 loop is CASTRGGTIYF. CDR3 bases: TGTGCCAGCACTCGGGGGGGCACCATATATTTT.

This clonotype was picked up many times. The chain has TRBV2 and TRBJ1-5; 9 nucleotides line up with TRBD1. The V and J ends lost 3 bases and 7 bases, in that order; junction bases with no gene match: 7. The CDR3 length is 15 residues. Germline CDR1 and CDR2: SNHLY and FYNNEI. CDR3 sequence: CASSDSTGGYQPQHF. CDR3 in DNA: TGTGCCAGCAGTGACTCGACAGGGGGATACCAGCCCCAGCATTTT. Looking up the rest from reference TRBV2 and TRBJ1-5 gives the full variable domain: EPEVTQTPSHQVTQMGQEVILRCVPISNHLYFYWYRQILGQKVEFLVSFYNNEISEKSEIFDDQFSVERPDGSNFTLKIRSTKLEDSAMYFCASSDSTGGYQPQHFGDGTRLSIL.

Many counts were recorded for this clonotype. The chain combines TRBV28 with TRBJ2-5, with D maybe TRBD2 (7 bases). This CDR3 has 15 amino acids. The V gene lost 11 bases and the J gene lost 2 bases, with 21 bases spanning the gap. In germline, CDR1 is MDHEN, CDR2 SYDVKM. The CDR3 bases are TGTGCCTCCTCAGGGGCTAGCGGACCACAAGAGACCCAGTACTTC. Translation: CASSGASGPQETQYF.

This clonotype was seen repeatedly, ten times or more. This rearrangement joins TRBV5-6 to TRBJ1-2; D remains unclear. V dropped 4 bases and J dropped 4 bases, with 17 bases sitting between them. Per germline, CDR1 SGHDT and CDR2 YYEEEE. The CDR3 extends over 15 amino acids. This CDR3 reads CASSDPDRASYGYTF. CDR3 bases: TGTGCCAGCAGCGACCCCGATCGGGCGTCCTATGGCTACACCTTC.

Written as DNA, the CDR3 is TGTGCCAGCAAAACGGACAGGGCGAATTTAGAGACCCAGTACTTC. Encoded protein: CASKTDRANLETQYF. The chain employs TRBV6-2 or TRBV6-3 and TRBJ2-5, with TRBD1 matching over 8 bases. The V gene's germline CDR1 is MNHEY and CDR2 SVGEGT. The ends lost 7 bases at V and 4 bases at J; junction bases unmatched: 11. The CDR3 covers 15 residues.

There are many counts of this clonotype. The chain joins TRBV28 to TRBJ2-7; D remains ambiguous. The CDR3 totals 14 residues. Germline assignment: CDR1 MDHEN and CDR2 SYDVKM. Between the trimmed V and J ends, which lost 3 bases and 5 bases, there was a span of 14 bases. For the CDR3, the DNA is TGTGCCAGCAGTTTTGGGCCGTTTCCCAACGAGCAGTACTTC. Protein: CASSFGPFPNEQYF.

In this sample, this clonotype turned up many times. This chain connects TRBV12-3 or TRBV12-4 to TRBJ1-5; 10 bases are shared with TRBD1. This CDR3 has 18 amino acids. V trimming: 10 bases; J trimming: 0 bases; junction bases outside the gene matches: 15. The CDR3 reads CAIYSGTGVSYSNQPQHF. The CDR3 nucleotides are TGTGCCATCTATTCCGGGACAGGGGTATCTTATAGCAATCAGCCCCAGCATTTT.